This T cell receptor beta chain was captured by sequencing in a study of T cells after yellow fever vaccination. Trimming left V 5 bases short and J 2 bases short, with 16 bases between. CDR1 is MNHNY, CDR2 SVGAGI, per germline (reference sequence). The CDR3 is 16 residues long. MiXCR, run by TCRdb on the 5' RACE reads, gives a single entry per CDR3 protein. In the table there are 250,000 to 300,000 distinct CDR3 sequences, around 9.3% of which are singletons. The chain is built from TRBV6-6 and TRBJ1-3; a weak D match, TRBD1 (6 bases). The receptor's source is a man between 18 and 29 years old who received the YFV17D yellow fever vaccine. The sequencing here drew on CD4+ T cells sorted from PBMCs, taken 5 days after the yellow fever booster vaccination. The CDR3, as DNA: TGTGCCAGCAGTCCCTACAGGGAAAGTACTGGAAACACCATATATTTT. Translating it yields CASSPYRESTGNTIYF.